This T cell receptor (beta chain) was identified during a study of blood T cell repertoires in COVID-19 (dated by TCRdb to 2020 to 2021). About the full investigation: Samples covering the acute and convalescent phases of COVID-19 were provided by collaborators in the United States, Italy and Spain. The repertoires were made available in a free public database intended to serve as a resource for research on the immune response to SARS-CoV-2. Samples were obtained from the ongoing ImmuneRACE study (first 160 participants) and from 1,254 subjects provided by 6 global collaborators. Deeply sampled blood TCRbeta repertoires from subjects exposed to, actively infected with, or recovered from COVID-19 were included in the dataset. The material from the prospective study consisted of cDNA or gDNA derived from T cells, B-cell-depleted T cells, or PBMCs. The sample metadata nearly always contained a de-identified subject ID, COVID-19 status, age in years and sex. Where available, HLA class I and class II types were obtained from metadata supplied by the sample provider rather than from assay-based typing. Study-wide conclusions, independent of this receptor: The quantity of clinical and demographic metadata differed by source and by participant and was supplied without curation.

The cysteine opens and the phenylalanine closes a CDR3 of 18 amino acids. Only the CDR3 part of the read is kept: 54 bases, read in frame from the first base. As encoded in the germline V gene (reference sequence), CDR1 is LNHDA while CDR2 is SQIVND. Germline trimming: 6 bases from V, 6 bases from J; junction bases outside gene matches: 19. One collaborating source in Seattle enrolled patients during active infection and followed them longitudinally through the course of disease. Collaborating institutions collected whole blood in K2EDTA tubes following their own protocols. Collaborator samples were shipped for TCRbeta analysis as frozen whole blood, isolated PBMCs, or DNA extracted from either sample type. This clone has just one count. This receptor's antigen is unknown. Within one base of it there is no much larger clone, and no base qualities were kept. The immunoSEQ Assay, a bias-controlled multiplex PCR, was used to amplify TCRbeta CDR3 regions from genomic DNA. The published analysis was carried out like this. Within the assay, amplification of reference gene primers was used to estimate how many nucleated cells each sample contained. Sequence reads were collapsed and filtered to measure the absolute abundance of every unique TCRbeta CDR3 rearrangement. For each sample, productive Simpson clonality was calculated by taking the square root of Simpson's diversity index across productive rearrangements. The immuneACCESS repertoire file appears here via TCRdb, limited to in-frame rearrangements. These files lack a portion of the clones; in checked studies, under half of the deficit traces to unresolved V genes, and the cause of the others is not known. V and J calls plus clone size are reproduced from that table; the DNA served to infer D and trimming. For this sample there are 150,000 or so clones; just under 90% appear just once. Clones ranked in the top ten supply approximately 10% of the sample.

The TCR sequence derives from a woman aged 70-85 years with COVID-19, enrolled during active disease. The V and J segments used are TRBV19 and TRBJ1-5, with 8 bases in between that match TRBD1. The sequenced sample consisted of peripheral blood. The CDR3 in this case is CASRFALNQGAVRQPQHF. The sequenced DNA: TGTGCCAGTAGATTCGCGCTTAATCAGGGGGCGGTTCGTCAGCCCCAGCATTTT.